This TCR beta chain was profiled in a study of cytomegalovirus exposure and HLA in healthy donors. Study details: Earlier findings included about 120 million unique TCR beta sequences obtained from about 180 million T cells. Findings and limits, study-wide: The study listed roughly 160 cytomegalovirus-associated TCR beta chains. V- and J-gene trimming in TCR beta was tied to a missense DCLRE1C variant by an analysis performed later. In a later analysis, across HLA loci, associated TCR counts were highest for DRB1, lowest for HLA-C.

Unmatched junction bases numbered 8, after V lost 5 bases and J lost 4 bases. Germline V gene lookup returns CDR1 LNHDA and CDR2 SQIVND (reference sequence). The CDR3 length is 15 residues. This clone has a handful of counts. The target antigen is unknown. Vbeta (60) and Jbeta (13) primers were used in the PCR. The method was immunoSEQ multiplex PCR; TCRdb's version includes in-frame clones alone and lacks a portion of them. The sample comprises about 130,000 clones, 80% of which are singletons, and 1.2% rests with the top ten. This sequence joins TRBV19 and TRBJ1-5, with TRBD1 matching 7 bases. Sequencing was carried out using PBMCs. The sequence was obtained from a female donor in good health and CMV-seronegative. The CDR3 nucleotides are TGTGCCAGTAGTGCCTCGACAGGGAGGAATCAGCCCCAGCATTTT. It translates to CASSASTGRNQPQHF.